The T cell receptor (beta chain) under discussion was sequenced for a study of blood T cell repertoires in COVID-19 (TCRdb year 2020). In the study overall: The collaborator samples originated in the United States, Italy and Spain and spanned the acute and convalescent phases of COVID-19. The prospective study material was composed of cDNA or gDNA derived from T cells, B-cell-depleted T cells, or PBMCs. Deeply sampled blood TCRbeta repertoires from subjects exposed to, actively infected with, or recovered from COVID-19 were included in the dataset. A freely available public database, intended as a resource for researchers studying the immune response to SARS-CoV-2, is where the repertoires were released. Samples were obtained from the ongoing ImmuneRACE study (first 160 participants) and from some 1,300 subjects provided by 6 global collaborators. Sample metadata almost always included a de-identified subject ID, COVID-19 status, age in years and sex. Where HLA class I and class II types were available, the types were taken from metadata supplied by the sample provider, not from assay-based typing.

The immunoSEQ Assay, a bias-controlled multiplex PCR, was used to amplify TCRbeta CDR3 regions from genomic DNA. Concerning the study's data processing: Within the assay, amplification of reference gene primers was used to estimate how many nucleated cells each sample contained. Sequence reads were collapsed and filtered to measure the absolute abundance of every unique TCRbeta CDR3 rearrangement. For each sample, productive Simpson clonality was calculated by taking the square root of Simpson's diversity index across productive rearrangements. What TCRdb holds here is the immuneACCESS table cut down to in-frame rearrangements. Part of the clones is not present; checked against another copy, under half of the missing clones reflect an unresolved V gene, and the others are unexplained. D and trimming come from the DNA, and the V and J calls and clone size come from that table. Within this sample are 85,000 to 110,000 clones, with roughly 87% of them counted one time only. The top ten clonotypes cover approximately 3% of the sample.

Collaborating institutions collected whole blood in K2EDTA tubes following their own protocols. For TCRbeta analysis, collaborators shipped samples as frozen whole blood, isolated PBMCs, or DNA extracted from either of those sample types. What the authors observed across the whole study: Clinical and demographic metadata were provided uncurated, with the amount varying by source and participant.

Regarding this clone: No cognate antigen has been identified for it. Base qualities are missing; no much larger clone stands one base away.

The TCR was taken from a man in his fifties in a cohort sampled during active COVID-19. What was sequenced was peripheral blood.

The CDR3 region has the sequence CASGGTGTAITEQYF. The sequence in DNA is TGTGCCAGCGGTGGGACCGGGACAGCCATCACCGAGCAGTACTTC. This receptor chain uses TRBV19 and TRBJ2-7, and 7 junction bases match TRBD1. From the germline V gene (reference sequence), CDR1 is LNHDA and CDR2 is SQIVND. The CDR3 runs 15 residues from the cysteine to the phenylalanine. Solely the CDR3 DNA is kept, with 45 bases framed from the first base. Trimming accounts for 9 bases at V and 6 bases at J, while the number of junction bases matched to no gene is 17.